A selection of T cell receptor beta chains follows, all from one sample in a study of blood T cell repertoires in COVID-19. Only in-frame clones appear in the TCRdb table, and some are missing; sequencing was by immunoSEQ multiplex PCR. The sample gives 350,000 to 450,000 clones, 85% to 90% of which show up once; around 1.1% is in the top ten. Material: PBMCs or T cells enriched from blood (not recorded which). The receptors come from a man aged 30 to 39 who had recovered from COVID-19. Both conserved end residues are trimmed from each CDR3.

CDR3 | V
ASSQGLAEQY | TRBV3-1/TRBV3-2
ASSYSRGGHEQY | TRBV6-5
ASSLDTGFLQY | TRBV7-9
ASSPTGQAQETQY | TRBV7-3
ASSLSRDNQPQH | TRBV28
ASSQTGVGEKLF | TRBV28
ASSPASGSDEQF | TRBV6-5
ASRGGNYGYT | TRBV12-3/TRBV12-4
SAILTDYNEQF | TRBV29-1
ATSRDRTGSGGKQF | TRBV15
ASSPDTQGGTEAF | TRBV5-1
ASSIGTGSGNTIY | TRBV19
ATSRDTNQPQH | TRBV15
ASSSEWGVSGFYNEQF | TRBV28
ASSQWTSDQPQH | TRBV4-1
SVSREPGEQY | TRBV29-1
ASSTGTAGGQPQH | TRBV4-1
ASSEVTGAVYEQY | TRBV6-1
ASRGETGSGILGYT | TRBV5-1
ASSTGATSGNTIY | TRBV18
ASSGGGRTSDEQF | TRBV7-6
ASSSGQVYNSPLH | TRBV28
ASSSPGQGNYGYT | TRBV7-9
ASGLPAGKGYT | TRBV12-5
ATSFRGLAGVYNEQF | TRBV15
ASSTRVNTEAF | TRBV19